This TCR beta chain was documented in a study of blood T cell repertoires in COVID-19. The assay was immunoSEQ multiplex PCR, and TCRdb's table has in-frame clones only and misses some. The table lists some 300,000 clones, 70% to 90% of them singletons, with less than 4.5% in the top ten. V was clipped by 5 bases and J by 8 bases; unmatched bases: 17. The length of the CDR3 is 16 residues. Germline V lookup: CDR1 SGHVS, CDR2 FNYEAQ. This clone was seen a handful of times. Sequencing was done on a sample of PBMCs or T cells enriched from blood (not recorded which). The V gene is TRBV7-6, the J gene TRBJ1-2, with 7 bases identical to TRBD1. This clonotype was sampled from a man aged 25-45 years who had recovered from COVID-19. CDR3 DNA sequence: TGTGCCAGCAGCCTCGGGGTTTCAGGGCAGGGGGGCGGCTACACCTTC. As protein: CASSLGVSGQGGGYTF.